This TCR beta chain was found in a study of regulatory T cells in long-lasting Graves disease. Time point defined: persistent/refractory GD, antithyroid drugs over 5 years with positive TRAb. From PBMCs, RNA was extracted and then used to make the TCR library. Unmatched junction bases numbered 7, after V lost 1 base and J lost 2 bases. Germline lookup yields CDR1 SEHNR and CDR2 FQNEAQ (reference sequence). The CDR3 is 16 amino acids. CDR3-region Arm-PCR and iRepertoire HTBI primers produced the TCR beta libraries. TCRdb independently ran MiXCR on the multiplex PCR reads; one entry per CDR3 protein. The data show fewer than 400,000 distinct CDR3 sequences, with around 20% seen just once and less than 30% held by the top ten.

The V and J genes are TRBV7-9 and TRBJ2-7; 8 nucleotides align to TRBD2. This specimen consisted of peripheral blood mononuclear cells (PBMCs), obtained when the disease was refractory, from a patient treated with antithyroid drugs. This receptor was taken from a female donor with Graves disease. The CDR3 nucleotides are TGTGCCAGCAGCTTAGGCGGGGGGACGGACACCTACGAGCAGTACTTC. This translates into CASSLGGGTDTYEQYF. Full variable domain (remainder filled in from reference TRBV7-9 and TRBJ2-7): DTGVSQNPRHKITKRGQNVTFRCDPISEHNRLYWYRQTLGQGPEFLTYFQNEAQLEKSRLLSDRFSAERPKGSFSTLEIQRTEQGDSAMYLCASSLGGGTDTYEQYFGPGTRLTVT.